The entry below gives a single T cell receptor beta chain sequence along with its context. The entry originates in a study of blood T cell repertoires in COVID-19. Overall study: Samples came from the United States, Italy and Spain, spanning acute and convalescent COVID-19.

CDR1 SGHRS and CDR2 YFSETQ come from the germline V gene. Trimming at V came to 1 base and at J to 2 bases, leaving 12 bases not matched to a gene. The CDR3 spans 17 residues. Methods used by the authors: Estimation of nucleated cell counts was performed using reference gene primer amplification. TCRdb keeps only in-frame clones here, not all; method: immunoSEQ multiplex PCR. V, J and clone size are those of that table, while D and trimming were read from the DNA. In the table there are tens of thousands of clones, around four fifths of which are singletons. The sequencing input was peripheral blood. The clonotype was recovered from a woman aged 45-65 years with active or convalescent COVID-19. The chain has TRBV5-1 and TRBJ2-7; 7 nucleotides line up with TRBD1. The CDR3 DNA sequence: TGCGCCAGCAGCTTGAACCTTCCCTACAGGGGAACCTACGAGCAGTACTTC. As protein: CASSLNLPYRGTYEQYF. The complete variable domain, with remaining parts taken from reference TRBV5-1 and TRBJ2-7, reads KAGVTQTPRYLIKTRGQQVTLSCSPISGHRSVSWYQQTPGQGLQFLFEYFSETQRNKGNFPGRFSGRQFSNSRSEMNVSTLELGDSALYLCASSLNLPYRGTYEQYFGPGTRLTVT.